The 3 T cell receptor beta chains below all came from one sample that was sequenced in a study of T cells in Graves' hyperthyroidism and ophthalmopathy. What was amplified from RNA transcripts were TCR beta CDR3 regions. With the HTBI primer set, the TCR CDR3 went through a first round of RT-PCR. A single record per CDR3 protein comes from TCRdb applying MiXCR to the multiplex PCR reads. The table shows approximately 510,000 distinct CDR3 sequences, with roughly 45% occurring only once. What was sequenced was peripheral blood or thyroid tissue (not recorded which). The receptors come from an adult woman with Graves' disease, either hyperthyroidism or ophthalmopathy (not recorded which).

This clonotype was seen a few times. This chain joins TRBV10-3 and TRBJ2-7; 8 bases match TRBD1. V lost 10 bases and J lost 5; bases outside the gene matches: 7. Germline CDR1 and CDR2: ENHRY and SYGVKD. CDR3 length equals 12 residues. CDR3 DNA sequence: TGTGCCACCGCACAGGGGGTCAACGAGCAGTACTTC. Its translation: CATAQGVNEQYF.

Turning to this clonotype: An end of the junction differs from the germline gene, which may be a read error. This sequence joins TRBV29-1 and TRBJ1-1; TRBD1 aligns across 11 bases. CDR1 is SQVTM, CDR2 ANQGSEA, per germline. CDR3 length: 10 amino acids. The CDR3 loop reads CSAGTGGIQF. The CDR3 nucleotides read TGCAGCGCCGGGACAGGGGGAATTCAATTC. Full variable domain (missing parts from reference TRBV29-1 and TRBJ1-1): SAVISQKPSRDICQRGTSLTIQCQVDSQVTMMFWYRQQPGQSLTLIATANQGSEATYESGFVIDKFPISRPNLTFSTLTVSNMSPEDSSIYLCSAGTGGIQFGQGTRLTVV.

In its sample, this clonotype was seen a few times. The chain combines TRBV29-1 with TRBJ1-2; 12 bases map to TRBD1. Germline CDR1 SQVTM, CDR2 ANQGSEA. The CDR3 extends over 12 amino acids. The CDR3 DNA sequence: TGCAACGTGGGACAGGGGGCGCACGGCTACACCTTC. Translated, it gives CNVGQGAHGYTF.